This T cell receptor (beta chain) was profiled in a study of PD-L1 blockade in urothelial cancer. Time point here: peripheral blood 6 weeks after treatment start. Profiling relied on immunoSEQ multiplex PCR, and the TCRdb table lists in-frame clones only, not all of them. The table lists 80,000 to 95,000 clones, less than 85% of them singletons. The TCR comes from a man aged 70-80 years with urothelial cancer. The starting material was PBMCs, obtained around atezolizumab (anti-PD-L1) treatment.

This CDR3 reads CASSFRGNGGELFF. CDR3 nucleotides: TGCGCCAGCAGCTTTAGGGGCAACGGCGGGGAGCTGTTTTTT. This rearrangement joins TRBV5-1 to TRBJ2-2; D possibly corresponds to TRBD1 (5 bases). The CDR3 is 14 residues long. V was cut by 2 bases and J by 7 bases, with 12 bases left in between. Germline-derived CDR1 and CDR2 are SGHRS and YFSETQ.